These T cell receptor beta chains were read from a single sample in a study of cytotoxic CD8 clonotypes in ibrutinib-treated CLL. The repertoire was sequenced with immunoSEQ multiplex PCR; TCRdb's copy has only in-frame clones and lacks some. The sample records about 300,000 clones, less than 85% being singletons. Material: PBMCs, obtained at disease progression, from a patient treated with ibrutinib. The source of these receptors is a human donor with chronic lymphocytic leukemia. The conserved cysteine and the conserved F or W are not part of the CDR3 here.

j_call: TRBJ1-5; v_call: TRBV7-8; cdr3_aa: ASSLLGKNQPQH
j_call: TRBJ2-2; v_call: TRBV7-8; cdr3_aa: ASSLGGQVETGELF
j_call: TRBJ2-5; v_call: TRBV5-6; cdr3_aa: ASSSLWQNEQETQY
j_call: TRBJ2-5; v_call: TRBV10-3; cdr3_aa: AISESMETQY
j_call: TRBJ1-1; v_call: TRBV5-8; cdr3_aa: ASSRTHQGAGRNTEAF
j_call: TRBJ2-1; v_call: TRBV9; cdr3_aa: ASSGGGSTYNEQF
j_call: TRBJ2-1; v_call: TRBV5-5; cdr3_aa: ASSLEAETYNEQF
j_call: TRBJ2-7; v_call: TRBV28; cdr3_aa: ASSLRLAGGFKEQY
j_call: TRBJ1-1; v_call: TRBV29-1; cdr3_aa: SVRDRGLTEAF
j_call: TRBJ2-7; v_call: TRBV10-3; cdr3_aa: AISVGYEQY
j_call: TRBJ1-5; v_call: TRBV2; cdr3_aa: ASTGSYSNQPQH
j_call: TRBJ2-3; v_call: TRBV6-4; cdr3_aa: ASSDGDGYTDTQY
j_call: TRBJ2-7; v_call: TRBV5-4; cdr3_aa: ASSPRGGNYEQY
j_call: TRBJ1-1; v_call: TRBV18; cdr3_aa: ASSPRGRGTEAF
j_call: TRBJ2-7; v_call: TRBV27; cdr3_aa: ASSATGGFGSYEQY
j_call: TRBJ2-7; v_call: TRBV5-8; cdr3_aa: ASSLAATSYEQY
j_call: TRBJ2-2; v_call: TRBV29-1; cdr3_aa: SVGPNDRGLAGELF
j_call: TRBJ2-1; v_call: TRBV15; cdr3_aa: ATRELTAVSYNEQF
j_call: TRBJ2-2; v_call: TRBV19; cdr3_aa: ASRTDHLGAGELF
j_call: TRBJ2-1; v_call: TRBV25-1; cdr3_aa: ASSVGRRGQF
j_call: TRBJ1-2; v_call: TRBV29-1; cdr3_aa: SVGDKGVYGYT
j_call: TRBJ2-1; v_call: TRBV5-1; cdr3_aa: ASSPGLELYNEQF
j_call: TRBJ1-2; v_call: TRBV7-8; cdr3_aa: ASSLAGQNYGYT
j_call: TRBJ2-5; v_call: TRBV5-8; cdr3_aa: ASSLVVRLALQETQY
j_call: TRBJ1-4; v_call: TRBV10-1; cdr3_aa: AIPRGVNEKLF
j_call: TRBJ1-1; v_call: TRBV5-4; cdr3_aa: ASRPRQGVNTEAF
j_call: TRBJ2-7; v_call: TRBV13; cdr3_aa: ASSPPGSGSSYEQY
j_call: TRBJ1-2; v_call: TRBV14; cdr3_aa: ASSHFRVGRNGYT
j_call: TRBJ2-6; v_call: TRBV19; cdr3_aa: ASRGRGRSGANVLT
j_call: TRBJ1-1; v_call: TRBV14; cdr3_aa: ASSEKPNTEAF
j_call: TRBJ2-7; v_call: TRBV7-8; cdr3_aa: ASSLKLTGAKKQY
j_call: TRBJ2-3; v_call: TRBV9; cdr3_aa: ASSVGATDTQY
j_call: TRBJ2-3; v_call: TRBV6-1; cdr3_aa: ASRYLAGVVDTQY
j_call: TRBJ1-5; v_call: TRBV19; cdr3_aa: ASSIADRGDQPQH
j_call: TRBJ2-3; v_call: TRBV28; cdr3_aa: ASSSMDSTDTQY
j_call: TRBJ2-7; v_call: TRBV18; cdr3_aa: ASSPMSDEQY
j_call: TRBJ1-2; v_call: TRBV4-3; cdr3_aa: ASSQEWRGRSYGYT
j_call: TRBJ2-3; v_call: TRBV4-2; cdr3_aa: ASSQGRGWLAGGRLTDTQY
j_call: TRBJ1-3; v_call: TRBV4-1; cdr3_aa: ASSQSRAGNTIY
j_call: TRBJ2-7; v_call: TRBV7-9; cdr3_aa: ASSLVGLAIGEQY
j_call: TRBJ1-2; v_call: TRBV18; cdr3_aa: ASSPRQGMGYGYT